A single T cell receptor beta chain is shown here with its context. Profiled with immunoSEQ multiplex PCR; TCRdb holds only in-frame clones, not every one. Found here are 40,000 to 60,000 clones, 82% of them singletons; the top ten hold 3.3%. The CDR3 extends over 15 amino acids. Trimming stripped 3 bases from V and 4 bases from J, with 15 bases between. Germline CDR1 and CDR2: MDHEN and SYDVKM. The data are from a study of radiotherapy plus CTLA-4 blockade in lung cancer. This material consisted of peripheral blood, taken from a patient treated with radiotherapy plus ipilimumab. V gene TRBV28 combines with J gene TRBJ2-5, with D unclear. The clonotype was recovered from a human donor with non-small cell lung cancer who had stable disease on radiotherapy plus ipilimumab. CDR3 in amino acids: CASSFSLKLGETQYF. DNA of the CDR3: TGTGCCAGCAGTTTTTCTCTTAAGCTTGGAGAGACCCAGTACTTC.